The 13 T cell receptor beta chains below come from one sample, sequenced in a study of blood T cell repertoires in COVID-19. Profiled with immunoSEQ multiplex PCR; TCRdb holds only in-frame clones, not every one. The sample carries about 210,000 clones, roughly four fifths recorded once. Specimen: peripheral blood. These receptors were taken from a middle-aged woman with acute or convalescent COVID-19.

The rearrangement links TRBV6-5 to TRBJ1-5; no firm D call. Per the germline V gene, CDR1 is MNHEY and CDR2 is SVGAGI. V lost 9 bases to trimming and J lost 5 bases, with 11 bases between them. The length of the CDR3 is 12 residues. The CDR3 loop is CASILEDQPQHF. In DNA, the CDR3 is TGTGCCAGTATTTTAGAGGATCAGCCCCAGCATTTT.

The gene calls are TRBV7-6 and TRBJ2-7; 8 bases agree with TRBD1. Germline CDR1 SGHVS, CDR2 FNYEAQ. CDR3 length: 15 amino acids. J gave up 2 bases and V 5 bases, and 8 bases lay outside the gene matches. DNA for the CDR3: TGTGCCAGCAGCCCCCTGACAGGGGATGCCTACGAGCAGTACTTC. Translating it yields CASSPLTGDAYEQYF.

The chain uses TRBV29-1 and TRBJ1-2, with D possibly being TRBD1 (6 bases). CDR1 SQVTM and CDR2 ANQGSEA come from the germline V gene. The CDR3 has 14 residues. This CDR3 reads CRGGGGGRGYGYTF. CDR3 coding DNA: TGCCGCGGCGGGGGCGGGGGGCGGGGGTATGGCTACACCTTC.

The sample holds a few counts of this clone. This chain uses TRBV11-3 with TRBJ2-7, with 7 bases aligning to TRBD2. Germline CDR1 and CDR2: SGHNT and YENEEA. This CDR3 has 15 amino acids. V shed 5 bases, J shed 3 bases, and the junction held 10 bases outside the gene matches. DNA of the CDR3: TGTGCCAGCAGCCAAAGGAGCGGGACTGGCTACGAGCAGTACTTC. This translates into CASSQRSGTGYEQYF. Variable domain in full (rest from reference TRBV11-3 and TRBJ2-7): EAGVVQSPRYKIIEKKQPVAFWCNPISGHNTLYWYLQNLGQGPELLIRYENEEAVDDSQLPKDRFSAERLKGVDSTLKIQPAELGDSAVYLCASSQRSGTGYEQYFGPGTRLTVT.

This clone was observed a handful of times. Distinct nucleotide sequences in the sample also encode this CDR3. This chain links TRBV10-3 with TRBJ1-5; 9 nucleotides match TRBD1. Trimming cost V 2 bases and J 7 bases; bases outside gene matches: 0. CDR1 ENHRY and CDR2 SYGVKD come from the germline V gene. The CDR3 loop spans 13 amino acids. The CDR3 DNA sequence: TGTGCCATCAGTGAGGGACAGGGGCAGCCCCAGCATTTT. Translated: CAISEGQGQPQHF.

The chain carries TRBV5-6 and TRBJ2-7; 10 positions match TRBD1. The CDR3 is made up of 16 amino acids. The V and J ends lost 5 bases and 4 bases, in that order; junction bases with no gene match: 12. The germline gives CDR1 SGHDT, CDR2 YYEEEE. The CDR3 DNA sequence: TGTGCCAGCAGGGTATTTCAGGGGACAGGGGATTACGAGCAGTACTTC. Amino acids: CASRVFQGTGDYEQYF.

The chain recombines TRBV9 with TRBJ2-2; 7 bases agree with TRBD1. CDR3 size: 14 residues. The junction had 9 bases not matched to a gene; V was cut back by 5 bases and J by 8 bases. From germline, CDR1 is SGDLS and CDR2 YYNGEE. The CDR3 loop reads CASSTDRRLGELFF. CDR3 nucleotides: TGTGCCAGCAGTACGGACAGGAGGCTTGGGGAGCTGTTTTTT.

The chain carries TRBV2 and TRBJ2-3; TRBD1 matches at 9 bases. The CDR3 has 18 amino acids. Germline CDR1 is SNHLY and CDR2 is FYNNEI. The trim removed 0 bases at V and 0 bases at J, leaving 7 bases unmatched. The CDR3 protein is CASSEAIPGQGSTDTQYF. DNA for the CDR3: TGTGCCAGCAGTGAAGCCATCCCTGGACAGGGGAGCACAGATACGCAGTATTTT.

This chain links TRBV27 with TRBJ2-1; 8 nucleotides line up with TRBD2. The ends lost 0 bases at V and 4 bases at J; junction bases unmatched: 17. Germline CDR1 reads MNHEY; CDR2 reads SMNVEV (reference sequence). The CDR3 runs to 20 residues. Here the CDR3 DNA reads TGTGCCAGCAGTTTATCGATCGCCCAGCGGGGGAGGAGGGATTACAATGAGCAGTTCTTC. Its translation: CASSLSIAQRGRRDYNEQFF.

J is TRBJ2-3 and V is TRBV5-1; 14 positions agree with TRBD2. The V and J ends lost 3 bases and 8 bases, in that order; junction bases with no gene match: 14. Germline values: CDR1 SGHRS, CDR2 YFSETQ. The CDR3 runs to 18 residues. The CDR3 sequence is CASSSREHTGTSGSTQYF. In DNA form, the CDR3 reads TGCGCCAGCAGCTCACGAGAACACACCGGGACTAGCGGGAGTACGCAGTATTTT.

There are a few counts of this clone. V and J are TRBV11-3 and TRBJ2-7, with 10 bases that match TRBD2. V lost 1 base, J lost 3 bases, and 3 bases stayed unmatched. The germline V gene encodes CDR1 SGHNT and CDR2 YENEEA. The CDR3 is made up of 15 amino acids. The CDR3 DNA is TGTGCCAGCAGCTTAGGGACTAGCGGAATCTACGAGCAGTACTTC. Protein product: CASSLGTSGIYEQYF.

The chain links TRBV7-9 to TRBJ2-3; D possibly corresponds to TRBD2 (6 bases). The CDR3 spans 17 residues. The ends were cut back, 5 bases at V and 2 bases at J, with 20 bases in the middle. CDR1 is SEHNR, CDR2 FQNEAQ, per germline (reference sequence). CDR3 residues: CASSLWTNPQHTDTQYF. Here the CDR3 DNA reads TGTGCCAGCAGCCTCTGGACTAACCCTCAACACACAGATACGCAGTATTTT.

The chain is built from TRBV6-4 and TRBJ2-1; the D gene is possibly TRBD1 (6 bases). CDR1 is MRHNA and CDR2 is SNTAGT in the germline V gene. Trimming shortened V by 6 bases and J by 0 bases, and 9 bases separated the two germline ends. The CDR3 runs to 14 residues. The chain's CDR3 is CASSRDISYNEQFF. Here the CDR3 DNA reads TGTGCCAGCAGCCGGGACATCTCCTACAATGAGCAGTTCTTC.